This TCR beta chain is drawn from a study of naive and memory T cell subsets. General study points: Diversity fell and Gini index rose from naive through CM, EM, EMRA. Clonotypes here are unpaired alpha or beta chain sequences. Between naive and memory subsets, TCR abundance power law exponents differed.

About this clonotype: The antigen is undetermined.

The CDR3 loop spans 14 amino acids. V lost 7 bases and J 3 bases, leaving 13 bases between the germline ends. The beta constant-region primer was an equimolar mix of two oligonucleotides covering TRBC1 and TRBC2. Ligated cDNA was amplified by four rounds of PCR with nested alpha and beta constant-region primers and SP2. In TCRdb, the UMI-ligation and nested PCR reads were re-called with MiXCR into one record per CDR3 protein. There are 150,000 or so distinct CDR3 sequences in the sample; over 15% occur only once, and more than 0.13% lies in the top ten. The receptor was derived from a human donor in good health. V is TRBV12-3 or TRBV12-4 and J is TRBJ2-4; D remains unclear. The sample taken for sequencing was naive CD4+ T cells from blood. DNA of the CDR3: TGTGCCAGCACCGCCCTTGGAGTCAAAAACATTCAGTACTTC. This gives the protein CASTALGVKNIQYF.